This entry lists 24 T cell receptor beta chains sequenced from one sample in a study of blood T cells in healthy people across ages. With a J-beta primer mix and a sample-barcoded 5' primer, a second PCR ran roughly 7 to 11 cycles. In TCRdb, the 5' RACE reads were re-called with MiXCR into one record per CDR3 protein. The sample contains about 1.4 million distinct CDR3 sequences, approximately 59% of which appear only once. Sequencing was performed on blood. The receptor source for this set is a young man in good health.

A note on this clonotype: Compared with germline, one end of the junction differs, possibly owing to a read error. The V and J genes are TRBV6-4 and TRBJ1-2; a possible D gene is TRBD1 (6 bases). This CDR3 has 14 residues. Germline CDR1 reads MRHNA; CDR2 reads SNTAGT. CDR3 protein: CASSLTGSDYGHTF. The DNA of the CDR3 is TGTGCCAGCAGTTTAACAGGGTCGGACTATGGCCACACCTTC.

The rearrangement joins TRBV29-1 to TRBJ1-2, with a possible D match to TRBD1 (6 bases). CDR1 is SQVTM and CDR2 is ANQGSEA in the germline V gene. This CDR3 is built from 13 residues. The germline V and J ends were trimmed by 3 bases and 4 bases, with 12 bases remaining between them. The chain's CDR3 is CSVEVGAGYGYTF. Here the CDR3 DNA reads TGCAGCGTTGAGGTGGGGGCTGGCTATGGCTACACCTTC.

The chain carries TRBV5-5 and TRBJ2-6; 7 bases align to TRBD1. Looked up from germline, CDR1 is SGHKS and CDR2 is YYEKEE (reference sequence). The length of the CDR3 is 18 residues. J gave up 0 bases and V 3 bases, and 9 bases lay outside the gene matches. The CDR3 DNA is TGTGCCAGCAGCTGGACCGGGACAGAGAGCTCTGGGGCCAACGTCCTGACTTTC. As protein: CASSWTGTESSGANVLTF.

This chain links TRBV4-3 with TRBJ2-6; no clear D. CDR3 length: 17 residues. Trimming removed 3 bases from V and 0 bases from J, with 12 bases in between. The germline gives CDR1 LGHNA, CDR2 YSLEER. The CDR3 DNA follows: TGCGCCAGCAGCCATTCCGGGTTGTACTCTGGGGCCAACGTCCTGACTTTC. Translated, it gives CASSHSGLYSGANVLTF.

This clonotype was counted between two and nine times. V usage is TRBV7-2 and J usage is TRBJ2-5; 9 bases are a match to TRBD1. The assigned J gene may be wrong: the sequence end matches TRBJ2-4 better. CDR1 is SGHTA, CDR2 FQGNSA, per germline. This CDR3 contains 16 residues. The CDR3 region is CASSSSPGTGWGIQYF. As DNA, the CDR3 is TGTGCCAGCAGCTCCAGTCCCGGGACAGGGTGGGGCATTCAGTACTTC.

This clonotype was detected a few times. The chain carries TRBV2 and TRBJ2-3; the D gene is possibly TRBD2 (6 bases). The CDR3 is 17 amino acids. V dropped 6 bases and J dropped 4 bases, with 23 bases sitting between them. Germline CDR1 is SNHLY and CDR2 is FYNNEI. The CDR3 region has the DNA TGTGCCAGCAGGAACGGGAGTTACAGCCGAAGGGCAGATACGCAGTATTTT. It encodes CASRNGSYSRRADTQYF.

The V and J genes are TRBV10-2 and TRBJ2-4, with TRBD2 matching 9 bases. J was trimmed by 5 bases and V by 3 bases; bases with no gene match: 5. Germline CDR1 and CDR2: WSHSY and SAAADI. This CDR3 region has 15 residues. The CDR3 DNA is TGCGCCAGCAGTGATCCGGGACTAGCAGAAAACATTCAGTACTTC. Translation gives CASSDPGLAENIQYF.

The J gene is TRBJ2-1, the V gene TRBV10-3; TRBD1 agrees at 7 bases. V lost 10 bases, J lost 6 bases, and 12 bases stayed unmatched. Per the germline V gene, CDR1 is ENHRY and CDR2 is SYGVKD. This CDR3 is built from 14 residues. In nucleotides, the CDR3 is TGTGCCACCGGACAGGTTAGGGGTCCCAATGAGCAGTTCTTC. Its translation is CATGQVRGPNEQFF.

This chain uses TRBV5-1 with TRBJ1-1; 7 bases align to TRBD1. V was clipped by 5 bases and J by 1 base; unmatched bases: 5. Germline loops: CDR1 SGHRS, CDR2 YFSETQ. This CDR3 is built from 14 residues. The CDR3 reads CASREGATNTEAFF. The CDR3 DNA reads TGCGCCAGCAGGGAGGGGGCTACGAACACTGAAGCTTTCTTT.

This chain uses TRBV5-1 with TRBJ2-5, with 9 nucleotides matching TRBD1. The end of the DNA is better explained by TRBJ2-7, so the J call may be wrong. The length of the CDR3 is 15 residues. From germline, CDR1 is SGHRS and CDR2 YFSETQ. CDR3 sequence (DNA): TGCGCCAGCAGCTTGGACGGACAGGGGACCTACGAGCAGTACTTC. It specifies CASSLDGQGTYEQYF.

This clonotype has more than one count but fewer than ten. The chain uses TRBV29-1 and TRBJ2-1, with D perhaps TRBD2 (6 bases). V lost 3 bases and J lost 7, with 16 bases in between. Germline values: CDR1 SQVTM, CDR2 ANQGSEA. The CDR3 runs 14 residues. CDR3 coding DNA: TGCAGCGTTGAGGGGGGACGCTCATATAATGAGCAGTTCTTC. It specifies CSVEGGRSYNEQFF.

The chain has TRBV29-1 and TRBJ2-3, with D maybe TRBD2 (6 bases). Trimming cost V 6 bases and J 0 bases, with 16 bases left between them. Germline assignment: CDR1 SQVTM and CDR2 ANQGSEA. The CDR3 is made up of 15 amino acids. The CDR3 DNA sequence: TGCAGCGTATGGGGGACTCTATCGAGCACAGATACGCAGTATTTT. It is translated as CSVWGTLSSTDTQYF.

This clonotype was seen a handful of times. The CDR3 protein is CASSLAGVSSYEQYF. In DNA form, the CDR3 reads TGTGCCAGCAGCTTAGCGGGAGTGAGCTCCTACGAGCAGTACTTC. The chain combines TRBV7-2 with TRBJ2-7; possible D gene TRBD2, 5 bases. This CDR3 has 15 residues. The germline gives CDR1 SGHTA, CDR2 FQGNSA. Trimming pared 0 bases from V and 0 bases from J, leaving 9 bases between.

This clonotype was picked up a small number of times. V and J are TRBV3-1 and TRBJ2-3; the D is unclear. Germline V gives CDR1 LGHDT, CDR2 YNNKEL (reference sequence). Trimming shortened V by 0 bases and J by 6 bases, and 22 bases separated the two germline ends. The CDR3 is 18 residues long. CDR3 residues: CASSQEHLRLIRHDTQYF. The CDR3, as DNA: TGTGCCAGCAGCCAAGAGCACCTCCGACTGATCCGACACGATACGCAGTATTTT.

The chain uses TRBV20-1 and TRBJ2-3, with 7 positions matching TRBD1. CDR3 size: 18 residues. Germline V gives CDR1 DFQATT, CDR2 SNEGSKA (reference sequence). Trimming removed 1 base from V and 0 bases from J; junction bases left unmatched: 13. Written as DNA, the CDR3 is TGCAGTGCTAGAGGTGCGGGTAGGGGGCCAGGAAGCACAGATACGCAGTATTTT. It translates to CSARGAGRGPGSTDTQYF.

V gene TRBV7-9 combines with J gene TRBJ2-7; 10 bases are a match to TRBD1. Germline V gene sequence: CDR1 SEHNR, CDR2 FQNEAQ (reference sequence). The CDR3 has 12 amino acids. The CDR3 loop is CVKGTGANEQYF. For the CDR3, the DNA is TGTGTCAAGGGGACAGGGGCCAACGAGCAGTACTTC.

Here the CDR3 DNA reads TGTGCCAGCAGCCCAAGTTCCCGGACAGGAAACACCGGGGAGCTGTTTTTT. This encodes CASSPSSRTGNTGELFF. This rearrangement joins TRBV11-3 to TRBJ2-2; 7 nucleotides line up with TRBD1. V lost 5 bases and J lost 2; bases outside the gene matches: 11. This CDR3 is built from 17 residues. From germline, CDR1 is SGHNT and CDR2 YENEEA.

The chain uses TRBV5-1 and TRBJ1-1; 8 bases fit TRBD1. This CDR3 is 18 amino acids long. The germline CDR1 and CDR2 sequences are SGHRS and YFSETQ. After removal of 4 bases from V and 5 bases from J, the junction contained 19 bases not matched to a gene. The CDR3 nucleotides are TGCGCCAGCAGCCGATCAGACAGGGGATCACGAAAGTTTACTGAAGCTTTCTTT. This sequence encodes CASSRSDRGSRKFTEAFF.

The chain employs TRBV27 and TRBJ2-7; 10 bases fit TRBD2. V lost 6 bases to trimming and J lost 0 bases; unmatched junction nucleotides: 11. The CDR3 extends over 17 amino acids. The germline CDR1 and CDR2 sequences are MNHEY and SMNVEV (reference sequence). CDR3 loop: CASSPFGLAGVSYEQYF. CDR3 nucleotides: TGTGCCAGCAGCCCTTTTGGGCTAGCGGGAGTCTCCTACGAGCAGTACTTC.

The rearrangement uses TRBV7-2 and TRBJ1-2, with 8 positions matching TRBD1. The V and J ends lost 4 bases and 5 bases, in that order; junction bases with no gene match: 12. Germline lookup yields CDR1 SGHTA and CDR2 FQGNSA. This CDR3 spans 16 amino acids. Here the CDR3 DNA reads TGTGCCAGCAGCTCAGCCTCCGGGACAGGTGGATATGGCTACACCTTC. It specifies CASSSASGTGGYGYTF.

This CDR3 reads CASGSGASGLAKNIQYF. CDR3 coding DNA: TGTGCCAGCGGTAGCGGGGCTAGCGGACTAGCCAAAAACATTCAGTACTTC. This sequence joins TRBV27 and TRBJ2-4; the match to TRBD2 covers 8 bases. The CDR3 is made up of 17 amino acids. V shed 8 bases and J 0 bases; nucleotides not matched to a gene: 12. Germline V gene data show CDR1 as MNHEY and CDR2 as SMNVEV (reference sequence).

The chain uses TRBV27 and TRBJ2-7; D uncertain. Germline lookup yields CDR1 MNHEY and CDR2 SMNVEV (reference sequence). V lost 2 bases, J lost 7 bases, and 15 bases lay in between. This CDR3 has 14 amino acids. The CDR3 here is CASSLIGKYEEQYF. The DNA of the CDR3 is TGTGCCAGCAGTTTAATAGGGAAATACGAGGAGCAGTACTTC.

This chain's CDR3 is CASSSLRDIGANVLTF. The DNA for the CDR3 is TGTGCCAGCAGCAGTTTAAGGGACATCGGGGCCAACGTCCTGACTTTC. This chain links TRBV7-9 with TRBJ2-6, with D maybe TRBD1 (6 bases). The ends were cut back, 5 bases at V and 4 bases at J, with 15 bases in the middle. The germline V gene encodes CDR1 SEHNR and CDR2 FQNEAQ (reference sequence). The CDR3 totals 16 residues.

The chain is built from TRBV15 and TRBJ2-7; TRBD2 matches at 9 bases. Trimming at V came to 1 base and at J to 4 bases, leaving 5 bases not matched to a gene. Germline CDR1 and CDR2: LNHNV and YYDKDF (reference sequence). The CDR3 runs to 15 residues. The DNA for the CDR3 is TGTGCCACCAGCAGAGTGATAGCGGGAGTGTACGAGCAGTACTTC. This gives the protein CATSRVIAGVYEQYF.